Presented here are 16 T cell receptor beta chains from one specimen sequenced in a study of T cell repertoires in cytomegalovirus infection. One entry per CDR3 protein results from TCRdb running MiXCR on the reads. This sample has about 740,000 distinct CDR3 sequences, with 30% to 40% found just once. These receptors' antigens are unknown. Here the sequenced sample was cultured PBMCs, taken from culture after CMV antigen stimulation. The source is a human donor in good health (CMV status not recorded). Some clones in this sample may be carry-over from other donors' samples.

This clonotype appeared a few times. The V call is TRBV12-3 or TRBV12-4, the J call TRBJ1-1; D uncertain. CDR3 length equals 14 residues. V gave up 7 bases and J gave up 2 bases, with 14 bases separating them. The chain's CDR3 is CASTMNSRNTEAFF. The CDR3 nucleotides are TGTGCCAGCACCATGAACAGCAGAAACACTGAAGCTTTCTTT.

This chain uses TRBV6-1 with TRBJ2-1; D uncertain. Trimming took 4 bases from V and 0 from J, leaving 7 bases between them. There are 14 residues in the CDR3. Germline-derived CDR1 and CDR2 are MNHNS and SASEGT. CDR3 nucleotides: TGTGCCAGCAGTGCACGGGCCTCCTACAATGAGCAGTTCTTC. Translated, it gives CASSARASYNEQFF.

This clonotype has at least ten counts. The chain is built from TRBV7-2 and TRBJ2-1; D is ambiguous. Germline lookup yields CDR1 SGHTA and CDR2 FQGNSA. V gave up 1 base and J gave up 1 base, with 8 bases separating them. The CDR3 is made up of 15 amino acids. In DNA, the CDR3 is TGTGCCAGCAGCTTAGATCGGTATTCCTACAATGAGCAGTTCTTC. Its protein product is CASSLDRYSYNEQFF.

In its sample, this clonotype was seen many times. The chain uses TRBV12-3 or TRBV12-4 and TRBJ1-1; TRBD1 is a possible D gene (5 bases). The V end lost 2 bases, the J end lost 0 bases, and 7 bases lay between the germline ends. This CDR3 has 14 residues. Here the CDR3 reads CASSLWGVNTEAFF. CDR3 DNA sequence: TGTGCCAGCAGTTTATGGGGCGTGAACACTGAAGCTTTCTTT.

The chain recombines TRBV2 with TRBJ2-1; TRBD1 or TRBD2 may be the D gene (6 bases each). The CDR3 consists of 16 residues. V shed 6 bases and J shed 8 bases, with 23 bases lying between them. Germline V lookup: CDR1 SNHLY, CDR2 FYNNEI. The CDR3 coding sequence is TGTGCCAGCAGCAAAGGGGATCGGGGGCCCAACGATGAGCAGTTCTTC. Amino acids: CASSKGDRGPNDEQFF.

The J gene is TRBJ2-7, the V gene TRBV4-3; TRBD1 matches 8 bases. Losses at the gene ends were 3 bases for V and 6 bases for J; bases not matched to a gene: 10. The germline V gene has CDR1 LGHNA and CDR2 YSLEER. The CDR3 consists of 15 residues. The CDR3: CASSHTGQGRAEQYF. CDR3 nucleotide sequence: TGCGCCAGCAGCCACACCGGACAGGGCCGTGCCGAGCAGTACTTC.

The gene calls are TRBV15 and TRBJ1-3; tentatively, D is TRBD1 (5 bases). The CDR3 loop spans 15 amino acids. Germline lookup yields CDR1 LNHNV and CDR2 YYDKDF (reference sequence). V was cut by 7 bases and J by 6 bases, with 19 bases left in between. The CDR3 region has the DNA TGTGCCACCACCGATGGGGGGACCCCCGCAAACACCATATATTTT. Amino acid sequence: CATTDGGTPANTIYF.

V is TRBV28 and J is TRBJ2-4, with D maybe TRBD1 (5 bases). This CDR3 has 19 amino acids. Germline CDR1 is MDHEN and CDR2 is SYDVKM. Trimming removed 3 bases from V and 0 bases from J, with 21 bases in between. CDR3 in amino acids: CASSLSYRLTALAKNIQYF. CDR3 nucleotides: TGTGCCAGCAGTTTGTCATACAGATTGACAGCACTAGCCAAAAACATTCAGTACTTC.

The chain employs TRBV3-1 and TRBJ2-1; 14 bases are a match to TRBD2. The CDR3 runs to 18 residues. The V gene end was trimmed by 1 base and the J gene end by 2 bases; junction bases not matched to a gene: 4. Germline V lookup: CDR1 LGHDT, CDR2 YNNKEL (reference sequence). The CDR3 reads CASSQVGTSGGPYNEQFF. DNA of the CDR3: TGTGCCAGCAGCCAAGTAGGGACTAGCGGGGGACCCTACAATGAGCAGTTCTTC.

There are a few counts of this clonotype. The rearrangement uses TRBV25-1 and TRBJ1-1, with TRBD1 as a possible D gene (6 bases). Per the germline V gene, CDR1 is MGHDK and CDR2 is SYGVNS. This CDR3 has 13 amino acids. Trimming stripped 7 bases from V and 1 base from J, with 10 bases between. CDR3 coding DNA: TGTGCCAGCATTAGGGGGTGGAACACTGAAGCTTTCTTT. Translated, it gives CASIRGWNTEAFF.

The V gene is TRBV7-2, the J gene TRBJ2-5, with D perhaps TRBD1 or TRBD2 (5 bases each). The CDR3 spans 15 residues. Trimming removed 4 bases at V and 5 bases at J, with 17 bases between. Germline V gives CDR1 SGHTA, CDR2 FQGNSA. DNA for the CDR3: TGTGCCAGCAGCTCCATAAAGGGGAGTTTGGAGACCCAGTACTTC. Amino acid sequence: CASSSIKGSLETQYF.

As DNA, the CDR3 is TGTGCCAGCCTCCAGGATGAGGGTGTCACAGATACGCAGTATTTT. Encoded protein: CASLQDEGVTDTQYF. V and J are TRBV6-1 and TRBJ2-3, with D maybe TRBD2 (5 bases). Trimming removed 8 bases at V and 2 bases at J, with 17 bases between. Germline lookup yields CDR1 MNHNS and CDR2 SASEGT. The CDR3 is 15 amino acids.

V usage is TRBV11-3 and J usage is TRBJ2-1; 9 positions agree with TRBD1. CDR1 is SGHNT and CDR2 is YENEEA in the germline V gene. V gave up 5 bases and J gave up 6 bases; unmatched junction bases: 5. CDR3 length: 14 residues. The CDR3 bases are TGTGCCAGCAGCCTCGGGACAGGGAGCAATGAGCAGTTCTTC. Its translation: CASSLGTGSNEQFF.

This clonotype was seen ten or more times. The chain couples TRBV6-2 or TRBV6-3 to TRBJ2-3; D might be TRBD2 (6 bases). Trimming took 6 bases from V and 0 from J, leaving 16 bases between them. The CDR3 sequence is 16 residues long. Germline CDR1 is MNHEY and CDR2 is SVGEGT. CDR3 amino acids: CASRTTRAGSTDTQYF. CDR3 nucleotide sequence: TGTGCCAGCAGGACGACTAGGGCGGGGAGCACAGATACGCAGTATTTT.

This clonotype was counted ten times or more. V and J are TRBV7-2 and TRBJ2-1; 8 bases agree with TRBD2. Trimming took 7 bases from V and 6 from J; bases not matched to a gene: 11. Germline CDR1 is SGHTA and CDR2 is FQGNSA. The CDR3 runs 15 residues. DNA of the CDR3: TGTGCCAGCACCCCGCGGGGGGTTTCGGGCAATGAGCAGTTCTTC. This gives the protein CASTPRGVSGNEQFF.

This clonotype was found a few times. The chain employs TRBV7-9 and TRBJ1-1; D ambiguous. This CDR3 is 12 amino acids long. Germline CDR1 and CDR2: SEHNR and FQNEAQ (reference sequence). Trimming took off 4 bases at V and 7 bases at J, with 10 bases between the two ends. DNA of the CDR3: TGTGCCAGCAGCTATCAAGATCTTGAAGCTTTCTTT. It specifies CASSYQDLEAFF.